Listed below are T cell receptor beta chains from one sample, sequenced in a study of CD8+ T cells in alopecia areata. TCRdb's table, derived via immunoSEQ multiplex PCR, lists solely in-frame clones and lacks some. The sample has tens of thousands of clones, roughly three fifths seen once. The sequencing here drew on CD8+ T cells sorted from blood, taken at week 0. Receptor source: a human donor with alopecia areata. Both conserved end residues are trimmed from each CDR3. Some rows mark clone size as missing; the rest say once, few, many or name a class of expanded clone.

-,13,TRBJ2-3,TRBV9,ASSVGRGGTDTQY
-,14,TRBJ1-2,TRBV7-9,ASTPNGDRGPDGYT
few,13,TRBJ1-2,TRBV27,ASSLGPRGHYGYT
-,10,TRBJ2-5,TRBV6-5,ASGTRLRTQY
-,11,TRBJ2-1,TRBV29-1,SVGGLAGDEQF
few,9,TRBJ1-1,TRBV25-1,ASGGGTEAF
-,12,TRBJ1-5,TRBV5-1,ASSLGQGDQPQH
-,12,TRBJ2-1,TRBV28,ASSLGNSYNEQF
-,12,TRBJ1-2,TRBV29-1,SVVIPSANYGYT
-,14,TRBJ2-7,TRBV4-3,ASSQDLEGSGYEQY
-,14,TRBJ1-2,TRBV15,ATSRDTVDSIYGYT
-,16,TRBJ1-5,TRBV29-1,SVGVVGFRGASNQPQH
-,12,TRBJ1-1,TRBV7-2,ASSFPGTNYEAF
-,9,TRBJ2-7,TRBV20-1,SAGPSYEQY
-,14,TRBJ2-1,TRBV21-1,ASSKGGAGAPNEQF
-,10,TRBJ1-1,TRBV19,ASKQGLTEAF
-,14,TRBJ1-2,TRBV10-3,AISEWTGPPNYGYT
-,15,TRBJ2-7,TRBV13,ASSLVKDRANSYEQY
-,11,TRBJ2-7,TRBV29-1,SVEFDRGYEQY
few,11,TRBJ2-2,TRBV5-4,ASSGYFTGELF
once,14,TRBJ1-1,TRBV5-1,ASSLEAQYMNTEAF
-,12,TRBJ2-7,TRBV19,ASRPVADSYEQY
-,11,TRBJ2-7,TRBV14,ASSQGTTYEQY
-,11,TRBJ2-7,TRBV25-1,ASSVGTGNEQY
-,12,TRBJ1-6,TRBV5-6,ASSFWGGNSPLH
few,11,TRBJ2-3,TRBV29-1,SVEDITTDTQY
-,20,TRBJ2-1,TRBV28,ASSLYSQWGTSGHSFGDEQF
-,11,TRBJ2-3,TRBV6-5,ASSLTVGPAQY
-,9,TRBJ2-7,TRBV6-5,ASSQGSEQY
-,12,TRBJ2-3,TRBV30,AWSVLGGTDTQY
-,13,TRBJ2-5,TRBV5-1,ASSLGLAGVETQY
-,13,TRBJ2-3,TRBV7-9,ASSPGSFSTDTQY
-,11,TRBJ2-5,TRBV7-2,ASSLVLRETQY
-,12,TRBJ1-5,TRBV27,ASRVAGGDQPQH
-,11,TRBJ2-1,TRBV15,ATMRGGGNEQF
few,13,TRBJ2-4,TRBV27,ASSYSELPKNIQY
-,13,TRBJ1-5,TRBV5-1,ASSLGTGKGQPQH
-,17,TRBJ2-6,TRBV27,ASSLKGGQGLSGANVLT
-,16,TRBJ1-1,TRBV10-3,AIRGGVEYRDKNTEAF
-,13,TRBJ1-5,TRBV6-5,ASSYSRKTNQPQH
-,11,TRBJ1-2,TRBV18,ASSPGTPHGYT
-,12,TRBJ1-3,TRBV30,AWRTGLGGNTIY
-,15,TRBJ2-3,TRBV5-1,ASSWTPGQGSTDTQY
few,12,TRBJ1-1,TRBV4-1,ASSQVGAHTEAF
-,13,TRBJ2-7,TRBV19,ASSIGRGAFYEQY
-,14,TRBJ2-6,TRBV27,ASSLTGGSGANVLT
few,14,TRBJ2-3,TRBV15,ATSRDSGQGADTQY
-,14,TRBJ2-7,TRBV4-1,ASSQDSGTGSHEQY